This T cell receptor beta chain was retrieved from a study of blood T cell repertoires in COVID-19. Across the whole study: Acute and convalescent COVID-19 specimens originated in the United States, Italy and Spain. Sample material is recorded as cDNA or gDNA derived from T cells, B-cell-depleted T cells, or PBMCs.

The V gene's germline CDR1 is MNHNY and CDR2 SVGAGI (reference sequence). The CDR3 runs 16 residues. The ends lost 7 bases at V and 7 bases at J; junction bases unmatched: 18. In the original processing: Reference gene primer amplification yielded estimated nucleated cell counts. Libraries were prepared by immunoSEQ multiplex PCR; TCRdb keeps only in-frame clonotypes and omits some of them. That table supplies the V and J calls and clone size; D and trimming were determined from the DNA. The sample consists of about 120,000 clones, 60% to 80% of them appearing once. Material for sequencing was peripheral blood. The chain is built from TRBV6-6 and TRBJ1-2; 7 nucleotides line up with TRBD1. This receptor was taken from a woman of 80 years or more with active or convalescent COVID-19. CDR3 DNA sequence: TGTGCCAGCACCGGGACAGCAGGAAGTGGGTCTAGTGGCTACACCTTC. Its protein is CASTGTAGSGSSGYTF.